This TCR beta chain was documented in a study of T cells in Graves' hyperthyroidism and ophthalmopathy. Study-wide results and caveats: Researchers found most expanded thyroid clonotypes above 0.001 in blood as well. It was a median around 6 months before onset that the model predicted ophthalmopathy. Ophthalmopathy cases were set apart from stable hyperthyroidism by a 13 V-J model.

Germline V gives CDR1 MNHEY, CDR2 SVGAGI. This CDR3 region has 18 residues. V shed 2 bases and J shed 0 bases, with 16 bases lying between them. TCR beta CDR3 regions were amplified from RNA transcripts. TCR CDR3 underwent first-round RT-PCR with the HTBI primer set. TCRdb re-derived calls from the multiplex PCR reads in MiXCR, one entry per CDR3 protein. Counted here are 660,000 or so distinct CDR3 sequences, approximately 42% occurring once; the ten biggest clones make up approximately 6.8%. Used for diagnoses were clinical symptoms, serum thyroxine and TRAb, thyroid ultrasound and orbital computed tomography. About this clonotype itself: Its specificity is unknown.

Sequencing was done on a sample of peripheral blood or thyroid tissue (not recorded which). The chain joins TRBV6-5 to TRBJ2-2, with D possibly being TRBD2 (5 bases). The TCR sequence derives from an adult man with Graves' disease, either hyperthyroidism or ophthalmopathy (not recorded which). CDR3 DNA sequence: TGTGCCAGCAGTTACGCCCAGACTAACTACGCGAACACCGGGGAGCTGTTTTTT. It specifies CASSYAQTNYANTGELFF.